The 27 T cell receptor beta chains listed next were all sequenced from one sample in a study of CD8+CD57+ T cells in acquired aplastic anemia. CDR3 and TCR beta VDJ profiling relied on genomic DNA as the template. Using its own MiXCR run on the reads, TCRdb lists one record per CDR3 protein. The sample lists hundreds of thousands of distinct CDR3 sequences, under 80% occurring once. The sequenced material came from sorted CD4+, CD8+, or CD8+CD57+ T cells (not recorded which) from PBMCs. The receptor set was obtained from a human donor in good health, serving as a control.

Notes on this clonotype: The conserved phenylalanine or tryptophan normally closing the CDR3 is absent here, so this likely arose from a read error. No DNA is shown, since the ends of the CDR3 on it are uncertain; the CDR3 is the one TCRdb lists. This chain links TRBV7-2 with TRBJ2-3; TRBD1 is taken as the D call from the table, unchecked against the DNA. From its first to its last residue, the CDR3 has 12 amino acids. Germline CDR1 SGHTA, CDR2 FQGNSA. CDR3 residues: CASSPRTGHTEA.

The chain couples TRBV20-1 to TRBJ1-3; D gene uncertain. This CDR3 region has 14 residues. Trimming removed 1 base at V and 6 bases at J, with 13 bases between. CDR1 and CDR2 from the germline V gene are DFQATT and SNEGSKA (reference sequence). CDR3 in DNA: TGCAGTGCTAGAGCTAGGGTCGCGCAAAACACCATATATTTT. Amino acid sequence: CSARARVAQNTIYF.

The chain has TRBV5-1 and TRBJ2-5; 8 bases are shared with TRBD1. This CDR3 spans 14 amino acids. V trimming: 1 base; J trimming: 7 bases; junction bases outside the gene matches: 6. Germline assignment: CDR1 SGHRS and CDR2 YFSETQ. The CDR3 DNA reads TGCGCCAGCAGCTTGTCGCCAGGGGGCACGACCCAGTACTTC. As protein: CASSLSPGGTTQYF.

In its sample, this clonotype was seen many times. The chain links TRBV29-1 to TRBJ2-1; D remains ambiguous. V lost 6 bases and J 6 bases, leaving 15 bases between the germline ends. The germline CDR1 and CDR2 sequences are SQVTM and ANQGSEA. The CDR3 consists of 13 residues. The CDR3 sequence is CSVRWTGTNEQFF. For the CDR3, the DNA is TGCAGCGTGAGATGGACGGGCACCAATGAGCAGTTCTTC.

In regard to this clonotype: The CDR3 ends on some other residue instead of the conserved phenylalanine or tryptophan, so this is likely a read error. The chain employs TRBV25-1 and TRBJ2-3; the D gene is possibly TRBD2 (6 bases). CDR3 length: 15 amino acids. Germline V gene data show CDR1 as MGHDK and CDR2 as SYGVNS. The CDR3 loop reads CAGSPRETSTDTQYL. The CDR3 region has the DNA TGTGCCGGCAGTCCCCGGGAGACTAGCACAGATACGCAGTATTTG.

This clonotype was seen once. Germline and junction disagree at one end, which may indicate a read error. CDR3 in DNA: TGCGCCAGCAGCTCCGACGTGACAGGGCAAGGCTACAGCTTC. This translates into CASSSDVTGQGYSF. The chain joins TRBV7-3 to TRBJ1-2; 7 nucleotides match TRBD1. The CDR3 totals 14 residues. From germline, CDR1 is SGHTA and CDR2 FQGTGA. The variable domain in full, with the rest retrieved from reference TRBV7-3 and TRBJ1-2, is GAGVSQTPSNKVTEKGKYVELRCDPISGHTALYWYRQSLGQGPEFLIYFQGTGAADDSGLPNDRFFAVRPEGSVSTLKIQRTERGDSAVYLCASSSDVTGQGYSFGSGTRLTVV.

The rearrangement links TRBV5-1 to TRBJ2-7; D gene uncertain. The CDR3 consists of 15 residues. V was clipped by 0 bases and J by 2 bases, with 12 bases between them. Germline V gene data show CDR1 as SGHRS and CDR2 as YFSETQ. The CDR3 region is CASSLDGSPAYEQYF. CDR3 in DNA: TGCGCCAGCAGCTTGGACGGATCCCCGGCCTACGAGCAGTACTTC.

This sequence joins TRBV9 and TRBJ2-1; weak D call: TRBD2 (5 bases). Per the germline V gene, CDR1 is SGDLS and CDR2 is YYNGEE. V gave up 0 bases and J gave up 12 bases, with 19 bases separating them. There are 15 residues in the CDR3. CDR3 sequence (DNA): TGTGCCAGCAGCGTAGACCGTTATACCGGGGAGCTGCAGTTCTTC. It yields the protein CASSVDRYTGELQFF.

This clonotype was observed at least ten times. The chain combines TRBV4-1 with TRBJ2-1; 7 nucleotides line up with TRBD1. Trimming cost V 1 base and J 14 bases; bases outside gene matches: 2. Germline-derived CDR1 and CDR2 are MGHRA and YSYEKL. The CDR3 has 11 residues. This CDR3 is CASSQGQGKFF. The DNA for the CDR3 is TGCGCCAGCAGCCAAGGACAGGGAAAGTTCTTC.

For this clonotype: One junction end does not reproduce the germline sequence, and a read error may be involved. V is TRBV10-2 and J is TRBJ1-2; D unclear. The CDR3 loop spans 13 amino acids. The V gene's germline CDR1 is WSHSY and CDR2 SAAADI. The CDR3 DNA follows: TGTGCCAGGAATCGAAACCAGATCTATGGCTCCAACTTC. Translation gives CARNRNQIYGSNF.

The chain joins TRBV29-1 to TRBJ2-1; TRBD2 matches 7 bases. This CDR3 has 14 amino acids. V lost 4 bases to trimming and J lost 3 bases; unmatched junction nucleotides: 6. CDR1 is SQVTM and CDR2 is ANQGSEA in the germline V gene. CDR3 amino acids: CSVVMRGNYNEQFF. CDR3 DNA: TGCAGCGTTGTTATGCGGGGGAACTACAATGAGCAGTTCTTC.

This CDR3 is CASSLFAGVDIYF. The DNA for the CDR3 is TGCGCCAGCAGCCTGTTCGCAGGGGTCGACATATATTTT. The chain employs TRBV5-1 and TRBJ1-3, with D tentatively TRBD1 (6 bases). This CDR3 comprises 13 residues. Germline V CDR1 and CDR2: SGHRS, YFSETQ. The germline V and J ends were trimmed by 4 bases and 12 bases, with 17 bases remaining between them.

The chain employs TRBV5-4 and TRBJ1-1; no firm D call. The germline V gene has CDR1 SGHNT and CDR2 YYREEE (reference sequence). This CDR3 has 12 residues. The V gene lost 4 bases and the J gene lost 9 bases, with 13 bases spanning the gap. The CDR3 sequence is CASSREIYQAFF. Here the CDR3 DNA reads TGTGCCAGCAGCAGGGAGATTTACCAAGCTTTCTTT.

To note about this clonotype: Sequence at one end of the junction differs from germline and may be a read error. The CDR3 is CASSEWGAGGRNKQYF. CDR3 DNA sequence: TGTGCCAGCAGTGAATGGGGGGCAGGAGGACGGAATAAGCAGTATTTC. V is TRBV25-1 and J is TRBJ2-3; D tentatively fits TRBD1 or TRBD2 (6 bases each). This CDR3 contains 16 residues. Per germline, CDR1 MGHDK and CDR2 SYGVNS.

Points on this clonotype: A read error may explain this, as a much larger clone is one base away. V gene TRBV2 combines with J gene TRBJ2-2; TRBD1 might be the D (5 bases). The CDR3 totals 15 residues. Germline V gene data show CDR1 as SNHLY and CDR2 as FYNNEI. Trimming shortened V by 9 bases and J by 7 bases, and 21 bases separated the two germline ends. CDR3 coding DNA: TGTGCCAGTATACCTCAGGGCAGTCTTGACGGGGAGCTGTTTTTT. This translates into CASIPQGSLDGELFF.

In this sample, this clonotype turned up many times. The CDR3 reads CASIPAGQGHTEAFF. The DNA of the CDR3 is TGTGCCAGCATCCCAGCGGGACAGGGTCACACTGAAGCTTTCTTT. The chain links TRBV6-6 to TRBJ1-1, with 9 bases matching TRBD1. CDR1 and CDR2 from the germline V gene are MNHNY and SVGAGI (reference sequence). CDR3 length: 15 amino acids. J lost 3 bases, V lost 7 bases, and 9 bases had no gene match.

For this clonotype: The junction departs from the called germline gene at one end, perhaps through a read error. The chain joins TRBV7-2 to TRBJ2-7; 10 nucleotides line up with TRBD1. Germline lookup yields CDR1 SGHTA and CDR2 FQGNSA. The CDR3 runs 15 residues. The CDR3 coding sequence is TGTGCCAGCAGCTTACGTGACAGGGGGCCCTACGGGCAGTACTTC. Residues: CASSLRDRGPYGQYF.

The V gene is TRBV20-1, the J gene TRBJ1-1, with D possibly TRBD1 on 6 matching bases. Germline V lookup: CDR1 DFQATT, CDR2 SNEGSKA (reference sequence). CDR3 size: 14 residues. The V gene lost 6 bases and the J gene lost 6 bases, with 20 bases spanning the gap. The chain's CDR3 is CSALAGAREAEAFF. The CDR3 DNA reads as TGCAGTGCCCTCGCAGGGGCAAGGGAAGCTGAAGCTTTCTTT.

This clonotype was recorded many times. The gene calls are TRBV5-1 and TRBJ1-1, with D uncertain. Looked up from germline, CDR1 is SGHRS and CDR2 is YFSETQ. CDR3 size: 11 residues. V was cut by 4 bases and J by 3 bases, with 4 bases left in between. The CDR3 loop is CASSEDTEAFF. As DNA, the CDR3 is TGCGCCAGCAGCGAAGACACTGAAGCTTTCTTT. Combining the CDR3 with reference TRBV5-1 and TRBJ1-1 gives the whole variable domain KAGVTQTPRYLIKTRGQQVTLSCSPISGHRSVSWYQQTPGQGLQFLFEYFSETQRNKGNFPGRFSGRQFSNSRSEMNVSTLELGDSALYLCASSEDTEAFFGQGTRLTVV.

As for this clonotype: In this CDR3 the conserved last residue, phenylalanine or tryptophan, is missing, so a read error is likely. The limits of the CDR3 on the DNA are not certain, so only TCRdb's listed CDR3 is given. This chain joins TRBV7-2 and TRBJ1-6; the table names TRBD1, a call not compared with the DNA. The germline gives CDR1 SGHTA, CDR2 FQGNSA. The length of the CDR3 is 13 amino acids, counting both ends. CDR3 sequence reads: CASSCGQGGLLEV.

This clonotype occurred once. An end of the junction does not agree with germline; a read error may underlie this. The chain links TRBV20-1 to TRBJ1-2; 7 nucleotides line up with TRBD1. This CDR3 comprises 12 residues. Germline CDR1 and CDR2: DFQATT and SNEGSKA (reference sequence). DNA for the CDR3: TGCAGTGCTAGGCAACCGGGACAGTTTCTTTCCTTC. Its protein is CSARQPGQFLSF.

As to this clonotype: One junction end disagrees with the germline gene, perhaps due to a read error. This chain uses TRBV5-4 with TRBJ2-3, with D maybe TRBD2 (6 bases). The CDR3 runs to 17 residues. The germline gives CDR1 SGHNT, CDR2 YYREEE (reference sequence). CDR3 nucleotide sequence: TGTGTCAGCAGCTTTCCGGGACTCCGGCTGGGCGCAGATACGCAGTATTTT. This encodes CVSSFPGLRLGADTQYF. The complete variable domain, with remaining parts taken from reference TRBV5-4 and TRBJ2-3, reads ETGVTQSPTHLIKTRGQQVTLRCSSQSGHNTVSWYQQALGQGPQFIFQYYREEENGRGNFPPRFSGLQFPNYSSELNVNALELDDSALYLCVSSFPGLRLGADTQYFGPGTRLTVL.

Of note for this clonotype: Its ends do not fully match the called genes, so a read error is possible. This chain uses TRBV5-1 with TRBJ2-7; 13 bases match TRBD2. Germline V gene lookup returns CDR1 SGHRS and CDR2 YFSETQ. This CDR3 region has 16 residues. As DNA, the CDR3 is TGTGCCAGCAGCTTAGGGACTAGCGGGGTAGTCAACGAGCAGTACTTC. Translating it yields CASSLGTSGVVNEQYF.

In its sample, this clonotype was seen once. A much bigger clone sits one base away, suggesting this may be a read error. J is TRBJ1-6 and V is TRBV27, with TRBD1 as a possible D gene (5 bases). The CDR3 runs 13 residues. Germline V gene sequence: CDR1 MNHEY, CDR2 SMNVEV (reference sequence). CDR3 sequence (DNA): TGTGCCAGCAGAGGGACGGAGAATTCACCCCCCCACTTT. The encoded protein is CASRGTENSPPHF.

This chain links TRBV7-2 with TRBJ2-3; D may be TRBD1 or TRBD2 (7 bases each). This CDR3 contains 16 residues. The germline V gene has CDR1 SGHTA and CDR2 FQGNSA. Trimming pared 3 bases from V and 12 bases from J, leaving 25 bases between. The CDR3 region has the DNA TGTGCCAGCAGCTTGGATCGCGGGGGCAGGGGGTCTAATCAGTATTTT. Translation: CASSLDRGGRGSNQYF. Variable domain in full (rest from reference TRBV7-2 and TRBJ2-3): GAGVSQSPSNKVTEKGKDVELRCDPISGHTALYWYRQSLGQGLEFLIYFQGNSAPDKSGLPSDRFSAERTGGSVSTLTIQRTQQEDSAVYLCASSLDRGGRGSNQYFGPGTRLTVL.

This clonotype was seen a handful of times. V is TRBV25-1 and J is TRBJ2-5; D gene unclear. The CDR3 runs to 15 residues. Looked up from germline, CDR1 is MGHDK and CDR2 is SYGVNS. Trimming left V 0 bases short and J 5 bases short, with 13 bases between. CDR3 in amino acids: CASSEYKGKEETQYF. The CDR3 nucleotides are TGTGCCAGCAGTGAATATAAAGGGAAGGAGGAGACCCAGTACTTC.

CDR3 nucleotides: TGTGCCAGCAGCCTCACTCGCAAGGGAGCTTTCTTT. Its translation is CASSLTRKGAFF. The chain combines TRBV7-9 with TRBJ1-1; D not certain. V was trimmed by 5 bases and J by 10 bases, leaving 14 bases between them. The CDR3 has 12 residues. Germline CDR1 SEHNR, CDR2 FQNEAQ (reference sequence).